This T cell receptor (beta chain) was retrieved from a study of blood T cell repertoires in COVID-19. As for the study in general: COVID-19 samples collected from the United States, Italy and Spain covered acute and convalescent phases. T cells, B-cell-depleted T cells, or PBMCs provided the cDNA or gDNA that served as material.

Original processing notes: The authors estimated nucleated cell counts from reference gene primer amplification. Sequenced by immunoSEQ multiplex PCR; TCRdb stores in-frame clones only, minus some. The DNA gave D and trimming, while V, J and clone size come from that table. The table records tens of thousands of clones, roughly nine tenths of them present only once. Germline V gene lookup returns CDR1 LNHDA and CDR2 SQIVND (reference sequence). The ends were cut back, 3 bases at V and 1 base at J, with 9 bases in the middle. The CDR3 is made up of 14 amino acids. Sequencing used peripheral blood. The chain joins TRBV19 to TRBJ1-1; TRBD1 might be the D (5 bases). This clonotype was obtained from a human donor in a cohort sampled during active COVID-19. The chain's CDR3 is CASSIIQGNTEAFF. In DNA form, the CDR3 reads TGTGCCAGTAGTATTATCCAGGGGAACACTGAAGCTTTCTTT.